This T cell receptor (beta chain) was identified in a study of blood T cell repertoires in COVID-19. This clone has only a few counts. Produced via immunoSEQ multiplex PCR; TCRdb's table is partial and in-frame only. Of tens of thousands of clones in the sample, around three quarters are singletons; the top ten hold approximately 3%. Sequenced input: peripheral blood. The TCR was taken from a man in his 60s with acute or convalescent COVID-19.

The CDR3 reads CASSPLNSGQYF. The CDR3 DNA is TGTGCCAGCAGTCCTCTTAACAGCGGGCAGTACTTC. The rearrangement joins TRBV6-5 to TRBJ2-7, with a tentative D call TRBD2 (5 bases). The germline gives CDR1 MNHEY, CDR2 SVGAGI. CDR3 length: 12 amino acids. The V end lost 5 bases, the J end lost 9 bases, and 14 bases lay between the germline ends.